The present entry profiles one T cell receptor beta chain with its context. Its antigen is still unknown. Base qualities are missing; no much larger clone stands one base away. Samples from volunteer blood donors who had recovered from COVID-19 were contributed by a second Seattle source. Whole blood was collected in K2EDTA tubes by collaborating institutions according to the institutions' own protocols. Collaborator samples were shipped for TCRbeta analysis as frozen whole blood, isolated PBMCs, or DNA extracted from either sample type. The immunoSEQ Assay, a bias-controlled multiplex PCR, was used to amplify TCRbeta CDR3 regions from genomic DNA. In the source study's methods: The number of nucleated cells in each sample was estimated by amplification of reference gene primers within the assay. Sequence reads were collapsed and filtered to measure the absolute abundance of every unique TCRbeta CDR3 rearrangement. For each sample, productive Simpson clonality was calculated as the square root of Simpson's diversity index across productive rearrangements. In TCRdb, the immuneACCESS table is reduced to in-frame sequences with V and J assigned. These tables do not hold every clone; where another copy was compared, an unresolved V gene accounts for under half, and the others remain unexplained. D and trimming were read from the DNA, whereas the V and J calls and clone size are those reported in that table. This sample holds approximately 300,000 clones; approximately 88% were observed only once. The ten most abundant clones make up under 6.5% of the sample.

These data come from a study of blood T cell repertoires in COVID-19 (dated by TCRdb to 2018 to 2020). Notes on the research overall: Samples covering the acute and convalescent phases of COVID-19 were provided by collaborators in the United States, Italy and Spain. The material from the prospective study consisted of cDNA or gDNA derived from T cells, B-cell-depleted T cells, or PBMCs. Subjects who had been exposed to COVID-19, were actively infected with it, or had recovered from it provided the deeply sampled blood TCRbeta repertoires that made up the dataset. The repertoires were released in a freely available public database meant as a resource for research on the immune response to SARS-CoV-2. The samples were drawn from the first 160 participants of the ongoing ImmuneRACE study and from under 1,500 subjects provided by 6 global collaborators. Nearly every sample came with metadata listing a de-identified subject ID, COVID-19 status, age in years and sex. HLA class I and class II types, where available, came from metadata supplied by the sample provider rather than from assay-based typing. Overall results and qualifications from the work: Clinical and demographic metadata were provided uncurated, with the amount varying by source and participant.

In the germline V gene, CDR1 corresponds to SNHLY and CDR2 to FYNNEI. V sheds 2 bases and J sheds 1 base, leaving 17 bases between their ends. The CDR3 holds 17 amino acids from the cysteine to the phenylalanine. Left in the record is the CDR3 DNA by itself, 51 bases read in frame from the first base. The sequence was obtained from a young man who had recovered from COVID-19. The specimen was peripheral blood. This chain joins TRBV2 to TRBJ1-1; TRBD1 is a possible D gene, resting on 5 matching bases. The sequence in DNA is TGTGCCAGCAGTGAAAGGGACTGGGCCCTTACGAACACTGAAGCTTTCTTT. It translates as CASSERDWALTNTEAFF.